This T cell receptor (beta chain) originates from a study of CD8 T cells in Susac syndrome. The authors sequenced TCR beta from blood CD8+ and CD4+ T cells. RNA was extracted with the RNeasy kit, and a quantity of roughly 0.45 to 1 ug was reverse transcribed using random hexamers. From the immunoSEQ multiplex PCR reads, TCRdb called clonotypes with MiXCR, one entry per CDR3 protein. The table shows about 250,000 distinct CDR3 sequences, with about 94% occurring only once. Between the trimmed V and J ends, which lost 4 bases and 4 bases, there was a span of 14 bases. The CDR3 covers 13 residues. CDR1 is DFQATT, CDR2 SNEGSKA, per germline (reference sequence).

Specimen: CD4+ T cells from PBMCs. The V gene is TRBV20-1, the J gene TRBJ2-7; D possibly matches TRBD1 or TRBD2 (5 bases each). The clonotype originates from a human donor with multiple sclerosis. As DNA, the CDR3 is TGCAGTGCTAACCATGGGGGAGATTACGAGCAGTACTTC. It specifies CSANHGGDYEQYF.